This passage covers 30 T cell receptor beta chains from one sample sequenced in a study of T cell repertoires in cytomegalovirus infection (dated by TCRdb to the late 2010s). The sequencer was an Illumina HiSeq 1500. The public reads were reprocessed in TCRdb via fastp at Q25 and MiXCR, keeping in-frame beta chains. Merged by CDR3 protein, the rows form single entries marked with the most common genes and DNA. The sample profile shows some 600,000 distinct CDR3 sequences; less than 25% of them were found once. Of the sample, 7.5% to 9% is held by the ten largest clones. The material sequenced was CD8+ T cells from PBMCs. These receptors were obtained from a human donor in good health (CMV status not recorded). Some clones in this sample may be carry-over from other donors' samples.

The chain joins TRBV29-1 to TRBJ2-1; D is ambiguous. The CDR3 has 17 amino acids. Germline CDR1 is SQVTM and CDR2 is ANQGSEA. Trimming stripped 0 bases from V and 4 bases from J, with 19 bases between. The DNA of the CDR3 is TGCAGCGTTGAAGATCGCCGCCCTCAATCAACGTACAATGAGCAGTTCTTC. This gives the protein CSVEDRRPQSTYNEQFF.

This clonotype has more than one count but fewer than ten. The V call is TRBV6-5, the J call TRBJ2-2, with 9 bases matching TRBD2. Germline V gene lookup returns CDR1 MNHEY and CDR2 SVGAGI. CDR3 length: 17 amino acids. J gave up 1 base and V 0 bases, and 3 bases lay outside the gene matches. Here the CDR3 DNA reads TGTGCCAGCAGTTACTCCGGGACTAGCCTGAACACCGGGGAGCTGTTTTTT. Protein sequence: CASSYSGTSLNTGELFF.

There are a few counts of this clonotype. The V gene is TRBV9, the J gene TRBJ2-1; D is uncertain. Germline CDR1 and CDR2: SGDLS and YYNGEE. Trimming took off 3 bases at V and 8 bases at J, with 9 bases between the two ends. CDR3 size: 12 residues. The CDR3 region is CASSAGIYEQFF. The CDR3 nucleotides read TGTGCCAGCAGCGCGGGCATATATGAGCAGTTCTTC.

The CDR3 loop is CASSDGLGQFF. The CDR3 nucleotides read TGCGCCAGCAGCGATGGTCTGGGGCAGTTCTTC. This chain uses TRBV10-1 with TRBJ2-1; D is unresolved. The germline V gene has CDR1 WNHNN and CDR2 SYGVQD (reference sequence). V was pared by 6 bases and J by 12 bases, with 12 bases between. The CDR3 has 11 residues.

The rearrangement links TRBV7-9 to TRBJ2-7; no firm D call. The germline V gene has CDR1 SEHNR and CDR2 FQNEAQ (reference sequence). This CDR3 is built from 13 residues. V dropped 5 bases and J dropped 5 bases, with 13 bases sitting between them. The CDR3 bases are TGTGCCAGCAGCCCCACCGGTGGCGACGAGCAGTACGTC. Translation gives CASSPTGGDEQYV.

This clonotype was found many times. The J gene is TRBJ2-2, the V gene TRBV29-1; D remains unclear. The V end lost 4 bases, the J end lost 5 bases, and 8 bases lay between the germline ends. Germline-derived CDR1 and CDR2 are SQVTM and ANQGSEA. This CDR3 has 12 amino acids. CDR3 nucleotides: TGCAGCGTTGTGGCGGAAACCGGGGAGCTGTTTTTT. Its protein product is CSVVAETGELFF.

The V and J genes are TRBV14 and TRBJ1-2, with TRBD1 matching over 12 bases. The CDR3 runs 16 residues. Germline CDR1 reads SGHDN; CDR2 reads FVKESK. With 1 base clipped from V and 3 bases from J, the junction kept 3 bases outside the gene matches. CDR3 residues: CASSQGDRGRYYGYTF. CDR3 bases: TGTGCCAGCAGCCAAGGGGACAGGGGGCGATACTATGGCTACACCTTC.

This clonotype was detected ten times or more. This chain uses TRBV7-9 with TRBJ1-1; 7 nucleotides align to TRBD1. V was pared by 5 bases and J by 0 bases, with 12 bases of the junction left unmatched. The germline V gene encodes CDR1 SEHNR and CDR2 FQNEAQ (reference sequence). The length of the CDR3 is 17 residues. This chain's CDR3 is CASSPKGSGQLNTEAFF. In nucleotides, the CDR3 is TGTGCCAGCAGCCCGAAGGGCTCGGGACAGTTGAACACTGAAGCTTTCTTT.

This clonotype was recorded a few times. The CDR3 loop reads CASSPGLIYEQYV. The CDR3 DNA is TGTGCCAGCAGTCCAGGACTCATCTACGAGCAGTACGTC. This sequence joins TRBV12-3 or TRBV12-4 and TRBJ2-7, with a tentative D call TRBD2 (5 bases). CDR3 length equals 13 residues. V lost 5 bases and J lost 3, with 11 bases in between.

This chain links TRBV29-1 with TRBJ2-1; D uncertain. Germline CDR1 and CDR2: SQVTM and ANQGSEA. This CDR3 is built from 14 residues. Trimming removed 2 bases from V and 2 bases from J, with 10 bases in between. CDR3 DNA sequence: TGCAGCGTTGAATTTGATGGTCCCTACAATGAGCAGTTCTTC. It translates to CSVEFDGPYNEQFF.

This rearrangement joins TRBV15 to TRBJ1-1; D might be TRBD1 (5 bases). Germline lookup yields CDR1 LNHNV and CDR2 YYDKDF (reference sequence). The V gene lost 0 bases and the J gene lost 5 bases, with 13 bases spanning the gap. The CDR3 contains 15 residues. This CDR3 reads CATSRDVPGHTEAFF. The CDR3 DNA reads TGTGCCACCAGCAGAGATGTTCCCGGACATACTGAAGCTTTCTTT. The full variable domain, completed using reference TRBV15 and TRBJ1-1, is DAMVIQNPRYQVTQFGKPVTLSCSQTLNHNVMYWYQQKSSQAPKLLFHYYDKDFNNEADTPDNFQSRRPNTSFCFLDIRSPGLGDTAMYLCATSRDVPGHTEAFFGQGTRLTVV.

This clonotype was detected ten times or more. The CDR3 loop is CAISGKRGGSEQFF. CDR3 coding DNA: TGTGCCATCAGTGGAAAGCGGGGGGGCAGTGAGCAGTTCTTC. This chain joins TRBV10-3 and TRBJ2-1; 10 nucleotides agree with TRBD2. The CDR3 runs 14 residues. Germline CDR1 reads ENHRY; CDR2 reads SYGVKD. Germline trimming cut 4 bases from V and 9 bases from J; bases unmatched to any gene: 6.

This clonotype came up a few times. The chain links TRBV12-3 or TRBV12-4 to TRBJ2-5; D is possibly TRBD2 (6 bases). This CDR3 contains 15 residues. The germline V and J ends were trimmed by 7 bases and 4 bases, with 19 bases remaining between them. CDR3 sequence: CASTPTGGAGETQYF. CDR3 DNA: TGTGCCAGCACCCCCACCGGGGGAGCAGGAGAGACCCAGTACTTC.

This clonotype was observed at least ten times. The chain couples TRBV7-8 to TRBJ1-2; 10 bases match TRBD1. After removal of 4 bases from V and 3 bases from J, the junction contained 5 bases not matched to a gene. The germline gives CDR1 SGHVS, CDR2 FQNEAQ. This CDR3 is 15 amino acids long. CDR3 amino acids: CASSYTTGGDYGYTF. The CDR3, as DNA: TGTGCCAGCAGCTACACGACAGGGGGCGACTATGGCTACACCTTC.

This clonotype has just one count. This chain links TRBV2 with TRBJ2-7; 10 bases align to TRBD1. The V segment lost 7 bases and the J segment 1 base; nucleotides outside the gene matches: 7. CDR1 and CDR2 from the germline V gene are SNHLY and FYNNEI. The CDR3 is 15 amino acids. The CDR3 DNA reads as TGTGCCAGCATCAAGAGGACAGGGGGATCCTACGAGCAGTACTTC. Residues: CASIKRTGGSYEQYF. Full variable domain (rest looked up from reference TRBV2 and TRBJ2-7): EPEVTQTPSHQVTQMGQEVILRCVPISNHLYFYWYRQILGQKVEFLVSFYNNEISEKSEIFDDQFSVERPDGSNFTLKIRSTKLEDSAMYFCASIKRTGGSYEQYFGPGTRLTVT.

CDR3 amino acids: CASSLGYPRGLYNEQFF. The CDR3 DNA follows: TGTGCCAGCAGTTTAGGATATCCTCGGGGGCTATACAATGAGCAGTTCTTC. The chain is built from TRBV28 and TRBJ2-1; either TRBD1 or TRBD2 may fit D (6 bases each). Trimming pared 2 bases from V and 4 bases from J, leaving 18 bases between. There are 17 residues in the CDR3. Per germline, CDR1 MDHEN and CDR2 SYDVKM.

This clonotype was seen a handful of times. Written as DNA, the CDR3 is TGTGCCAGCAGTTACTCTGGCAGGGACGATGAGCAGTTCTTC. It specifies CASSYSGRDDEQFF. The chain couples TRBV6-2 or TRBV6-3 to TRBJ2-1; tentatively, D is TRBD1 or TRBD2 (5 bases each). Germline V gene data show CDR1 as MNHEY and CDR2 as SVGEGT. The ends were cut back, 0 bases at V and 8 bases at J, with 11 bases in the middle. This CDR3 is 14 amino acids long.

At least ten counts were recorded for this clonotype. The chain is built from TRBV7-9 and TRBJ1-1; D might be TRBD1 (5 bases). V shed 2 bases and J shed 6 bases, with 10 bases lying between them. Germline V lookup: CDR1 SEHNR, CDR2 FQNEAQ (reference sequence). The length of the CDR3 is 13 residues. CDR3 bases: TGTGCCAGCAGCTTACCAGGGTCAGCTGAAGCTTTCTTT. This sequence encodes CASSLPGSAEAFF.

This clonotype has just a few counts. The chain employs TRBV6-2 or TRBV6-3 and TRBJ2-1; D is possibly TRBD2 (6 bases). V was cut by 8 bases and J by 4 bases, with 15 bases left in between. The CDR3 is made up of 14 amino acids. CDR1 and CDR2 (germline): MNHEY, SVGEGT. This chain's CDR3 is CASLPSGLYNEQFF. CDR3 nucleotide sequence: TGTGCCAGCCTCCCAAGCGGGCTATACAATGAGCAGTTCTTC.

This clonotype was recorded once. The rearrangement uses TRBV5-1 and TRBJ2-3, with 11 bases identical to TRBD1. The trim removed 5 bases at V and 2 bases at J, leaving 13 bases unmatched. Germline CDR1 and CDR2: SGHRS and YFSETQ. The CDR3 runs to 18 residues. The DNA for the CDR3 is TGCGCCAGCAGTTTCCGGGACAGGGGGATTCATACCACAGATACGCAGTATTTT. Protein: CASSFRDRGIHTTDTQYF.

Only a few counts were recorded for this clonotype. The chain carries TRBV28 and TRBJ2-1, with 7 nucleotides matching TRBD2. Trimming at V came to 7 bases and at J to 4 bases, leaving 16 bases not matched to a gene. The CDR3 is 17 amino acids. Germline lookup yields CDR1 MDHEN and CDR2 SYDVKM. The CDR3 here is CASTEAWGGSFYNEQFF. The CDR3 region has the DNA TGTGCCAGCACCGAAGCATGGGGGGGGTCCTTTTACAATGAGCAGTTCTTC.

This clonotype appeared a few times. V and J are TRBV4-3 and TRBJ2-2; no reliable D call. CDR1 and CDR2 (germline): LGHNA, YSLEER. With 0 bases removed from V and 10 bases from J, the gap between germline ends came to 9 bases. The CDR3 spans 13 residues. The CDR3 DNA reads TGCGCCAGCAGCCAAGAACCGGAGTTGGAGCTGTTTTTT. Amino acid sequence: CASSQEPELELFF.

The chain uses TRBV5-1 and TRBJ2-1, with D maybe TRBD1 (5 bases). V shed 4 bases and J shed 10 bases, with 18 bases lying between them. The CDR3 runs to 14 residues. Germline values: CDR1 SGHRS, CDR2 YFSETQ. This CDR3 reads CASSTGPPMREQFF. DNA for the CDR3: TGCGCCAGCAGCACAGGACCCCCAATGAGGGAGCAGTTCTTC.

This clonotype showed up just a few times. The chain combines TRBV6-6 with TRBJ2-4, with D unclear. V shed 6 bases and J shed 1 base, with 16 bases lying between them. Germline assignment: CDR1 MNHNY and CDR2 SVGAGI (reference sequence). The CDR3 contains 16 residues. For the CDR3, the DNA is TGTGCCAGCAGAGACTTTATTCTCGAGGCCAAAAACATTCAGTACTTC. Translating it yields CASRDFILEAKNIQYF.

The chain recombines TRBV6-5 with TRBJ2-5; D unresolved. The CDR3 is 15 amino acids. Germline CDR1 is MNHEY and CDR2 is SVGAGI. V was clipped by 3 bases and J by 5 bases, with 16 bases between them. CDR3 in amino acids: CASSYHTSRRETQYF. Written as DNA, the CDR3 is TGTGCCAGCAGTTATCACACTTCCCGGCGGGAGACCCAGTACTTC.

As concerns this clonotype: It may be a read error: a sequence one base away is much more abundant. The rearrangement uses TRBV7-2 and TRBJ2-1; 8 nucleotides agree with TRBD2. Trimming cost V 1 base and J 7 bases; bases outside gene matches: 6. The CDR3 is 15 amino acids. Germline CDR1 reads SGHTA; CDR2 reads FQGNSA. The CDR3 is CASSLVGRGGNEQFF. DNA of the CDR3: TGTGCCAGCAGCTTAGTAGGTCGGGGGGGGAATGAGCAGTTCTTC.

This clonotype was counted a single time. The genes are TRBV29-1 and TRBJ1-1, with D maybe TRBD1 (5 bases). V gave up 6 bases and J gave up 2 bases, with 7 bases separating them. Looked up from germline, CDR1 is SQVTM and CDR2 is ANQGSEA. The CDR3 has 11 amino acids. CDR3 protein: CSVGHNTEAFF. CDR3 coding DNA: TGCAGCGTCGGACACAACACTGAAGCTTTCTTT.

The chain combines TRBV7-9 with TRBJ2-3; 8 positions agree with TRBD2. There are 15 residues in the CDR3. From germline, CDR1 is SEHNR and CDR2 FQNEAQ (reference sequence). V lost 5 bases, J lost 1 base, and 5 bases stayed unmatched. CDR3 sequence: CASSTGGVGTDTQYF. The CDR3 nucleotides read TGTGCCAGCAGCACGGGGGGGGTTGGCACAGATACGCAGTATTTT. Variable domain in full (rest from reference TRBV7-9 and TRBJ2-3): DTGVSQNPRHKITKRGQNVTFRCDPISEHNRLYWYRQTLGQGPEFLTYFQNEAQLEKSRLLSDRFSAERPKGSFSTLEIQRTEQGDSAMYLCASSTGGVGTDTQYFGPGTRLTVL.

The genes are TRBV29-1 and TRBJ1-2; tentatively, D is TRBD1 (6 bases). This CDR3 comprises 17 residues. Germline V gives CDR1 SQVTM, CDR2 ANQGSEA. Trimming took 5 bases from V and 4 from J, leaving 26 bases between them. The CDR3 sequence is CSVPPALRGPNLYGYTF. The CDR3 nucleotides read TGCAGCGTTCCCCCCGCCCTCAGGGGCCCCAACCTCTATGGCTACACCTTC.

Only a few counts were recorded for this clonotype. The rearrangement links TRBV6-5 to TRBJ1-5; D is uncertain. V was clipped by 5 bases and J by 7 bases, with 12 bases between them. Per germline, CDR1 MNHEY and CDR2 SVGAGI. The CDR3 is made up of 13 amino acids. CDR3 nucleotide sequence: TGTGCCAGCAGTGCCTTTGCCGGGCAGCCCCAGCATTTT. Amino acid sequence: CASSAFAGQPQHF.